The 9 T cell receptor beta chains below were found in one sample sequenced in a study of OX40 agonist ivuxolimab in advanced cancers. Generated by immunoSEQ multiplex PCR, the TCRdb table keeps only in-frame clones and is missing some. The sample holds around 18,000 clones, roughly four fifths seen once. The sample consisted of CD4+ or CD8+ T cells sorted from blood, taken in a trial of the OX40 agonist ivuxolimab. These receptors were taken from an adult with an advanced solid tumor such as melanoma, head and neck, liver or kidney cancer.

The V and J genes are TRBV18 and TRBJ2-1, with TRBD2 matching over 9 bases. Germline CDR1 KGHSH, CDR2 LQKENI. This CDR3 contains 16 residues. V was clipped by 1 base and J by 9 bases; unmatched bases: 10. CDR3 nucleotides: TGTGCCAGCTCACCACTCGGGACTAGCAGGAGTCTTGAGCAGTTCTTC. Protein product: CASSPLGTSRSLEQFF. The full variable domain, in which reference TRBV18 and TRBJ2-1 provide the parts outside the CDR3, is NAGVMQNPRHLVRRRGQEARLRCSPMKGHSHVYWYRQLPEEGLKFMVYLQKENIIDESGMPKERFSAEFPKEGPSILRIQQVVRGDSAAYFCASSPLGTSRSLEQFFGPGTRLTVL.

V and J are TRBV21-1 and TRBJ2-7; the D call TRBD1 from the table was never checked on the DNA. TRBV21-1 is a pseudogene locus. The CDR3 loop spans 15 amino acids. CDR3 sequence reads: CASSNETGGSYEQYF. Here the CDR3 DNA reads TGTGCCAGCAGCAACGAGACAGGGGGCTCCTACGAGCAGTACTTC.

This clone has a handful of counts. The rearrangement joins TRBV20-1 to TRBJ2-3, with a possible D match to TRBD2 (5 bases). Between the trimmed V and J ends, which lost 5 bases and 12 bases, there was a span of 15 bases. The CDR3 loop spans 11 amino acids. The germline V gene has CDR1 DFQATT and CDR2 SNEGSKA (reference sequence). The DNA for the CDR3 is TGCAGTGCTGGCGGCCGGGGTGACCAGTATTTT. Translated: CSAGGRGDQYF.

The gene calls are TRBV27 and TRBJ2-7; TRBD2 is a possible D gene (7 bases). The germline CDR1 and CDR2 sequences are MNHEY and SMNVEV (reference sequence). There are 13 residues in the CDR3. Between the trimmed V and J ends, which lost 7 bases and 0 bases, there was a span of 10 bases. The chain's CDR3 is CASMGGASYEQYF. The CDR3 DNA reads TGTGCCAGCATGGGGGGGGCCTCCTACGAGCAGTACTTC.

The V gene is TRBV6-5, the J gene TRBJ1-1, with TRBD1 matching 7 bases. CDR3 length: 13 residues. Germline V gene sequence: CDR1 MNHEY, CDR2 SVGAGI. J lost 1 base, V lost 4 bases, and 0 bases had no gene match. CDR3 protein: CASSSGGNTEAFF. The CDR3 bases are TGTGCCAGCAGTTCAGGGGGGAACACTGAAGCTTTCTTT.

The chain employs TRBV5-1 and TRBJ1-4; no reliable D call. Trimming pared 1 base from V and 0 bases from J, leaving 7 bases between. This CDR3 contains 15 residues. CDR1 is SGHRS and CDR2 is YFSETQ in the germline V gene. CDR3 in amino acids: CASSLYSATNEKLFF. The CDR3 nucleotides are TGCGCCAGCAGCTTGTATTCCGCAACTAATGAAAAACTGTTTTTT.

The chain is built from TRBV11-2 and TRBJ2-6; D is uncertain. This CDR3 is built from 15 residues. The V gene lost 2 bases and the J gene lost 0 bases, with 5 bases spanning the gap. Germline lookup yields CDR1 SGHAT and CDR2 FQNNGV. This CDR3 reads CASSLRFSGANVLTF. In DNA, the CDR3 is TGTGCCAGCAGCTTACGGTTCTCTGGGGCCAACGTCCTGACTTTC.

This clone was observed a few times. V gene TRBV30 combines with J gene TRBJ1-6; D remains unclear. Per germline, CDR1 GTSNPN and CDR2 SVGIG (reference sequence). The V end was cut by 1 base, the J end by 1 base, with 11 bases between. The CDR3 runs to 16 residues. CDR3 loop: CAWSAQLGSYNSPLHF. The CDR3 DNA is TGTGCCTGGAGTGCCCAACTCGGGTCCTATAATTCACCCCTCCACTTT.

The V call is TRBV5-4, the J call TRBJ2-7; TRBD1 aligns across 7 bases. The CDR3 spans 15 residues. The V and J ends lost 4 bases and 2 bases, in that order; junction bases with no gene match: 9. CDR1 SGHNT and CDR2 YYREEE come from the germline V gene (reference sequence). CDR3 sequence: CASSDGTVATYEQYF. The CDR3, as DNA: TGTGCCAGCAGCGACGGGACAGTCGCGACCTACGAGCAGTACTTC.